This paragraph covers one T cell receptor beta chain sequence. Antigen specificity is unknown. This sample is drawn from a study of T cell clones after liver transplantation. The wider study: Apart from three HCV-positive recipients, transplants were for non-autoimmune, non-viral reasons. Without induction therapy, subjects received standard immunosuppression until 12-24 months post-transplant.

Whole-study findings and limits: A larger donor-reactive than third-party decline suggested partial antigen-specific deletion. Circulating graft-donor-reactive CD4 TCRbeta sequences fell significantly post-transplant in 5 of 8 subjects.

The CDR3 spans 14 residues. CDR1 SGHRS and CDR2 YFSETQ come from the germline V gene. V was cut by 4 bases and J by 8 bases, with 15 bases left in between. TCRdb's table, derived via immunoSEQ multiplex PCR, lists solely in-frame clones and lacks some. The profile shows more than 95,000 clones, around 83% of them singletons. The sample was CD4+ T cells from blood, taken before liver transplant. The V and J genes are TRBV5-1 and TRBJ1-4; perhaps TRBD1 as D (5 bases). This TCR derives from a human donor who received a liver transplant. The CDR3 nucleotides read TGCGCCAGCAGCCTCGGGACCACGGCAGAAAAACTGTTTTTT. This gives the protein CASSLGTTAEKLFF. Drawing the rest from reference TRBV5-1 and TRBJ1-4, the complete variable domain is KAGVTQTPRYLIKTRGQQVTLSCSPISGHRSVSWYQQTPGQGLQFLFEYFSETQRNKGNFPGRFSGRQFSNSRSEMNVSTLELGDSALYLCASSLGTTAEKLFFGSGTQLSVL.